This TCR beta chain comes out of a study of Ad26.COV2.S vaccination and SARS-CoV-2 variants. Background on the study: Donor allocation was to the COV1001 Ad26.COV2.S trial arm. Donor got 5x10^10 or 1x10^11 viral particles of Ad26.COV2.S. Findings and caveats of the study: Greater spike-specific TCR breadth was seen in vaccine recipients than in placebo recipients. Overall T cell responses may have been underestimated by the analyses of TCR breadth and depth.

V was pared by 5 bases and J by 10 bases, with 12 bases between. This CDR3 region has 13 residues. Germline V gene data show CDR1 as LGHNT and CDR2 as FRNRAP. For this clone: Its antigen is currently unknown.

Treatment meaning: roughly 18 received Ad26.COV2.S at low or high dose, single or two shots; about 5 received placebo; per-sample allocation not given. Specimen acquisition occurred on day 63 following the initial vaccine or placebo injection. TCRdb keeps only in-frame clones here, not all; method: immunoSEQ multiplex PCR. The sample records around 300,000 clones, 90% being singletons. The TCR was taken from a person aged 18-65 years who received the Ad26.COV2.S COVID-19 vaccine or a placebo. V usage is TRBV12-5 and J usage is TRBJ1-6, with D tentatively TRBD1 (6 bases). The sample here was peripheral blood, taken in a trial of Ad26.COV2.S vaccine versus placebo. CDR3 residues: CASGPEGGSPLHF. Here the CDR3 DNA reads TGTGCTAGTGGTCCTGAAGGGGGGTCACCCCTCCACTTT.